The TCR beta chain described here comes from a study of STAT5B mutations in CD4+ large granular lymphocyte leukemia. The survey-level immunoSEQ assay was used. Using immunoSEQ multiplex PCR, the repertoire was profiled, and TCRdb retains in-frame clones only, with some absent. The table shows tens of thousands of clones, with roughly 70% occurring only once. Concerning this clone itself: Its antigen remains unidentified.

Study-level results: Compared with healthy controls (2/35), patient top clones favored TRBV06 (8/27). Main leukemic clonotypes were patient-specific, but more than 20% appeared at low frequency elsewhere. Data were not HLA-matched across samples.

Germline V gene lookup returns CDR1 SGHDN and CDR2 FVKESK. Trimming stripped 8 bases from V and 1 base from J, with 11 bases between. This CDR3 region has 13 residues. The sample was CD4+ T cells from blood buffy coats. The source of this sequence is a human donor in good health. The chain links TRBV14 to TRBJ1-1; no definite D call. As DNA, the CDR3 is TGTGCCAGCTCGAATACAGCGAACACTGAAGCTTTCTTT. As protein: CASSNTANTEAFF.